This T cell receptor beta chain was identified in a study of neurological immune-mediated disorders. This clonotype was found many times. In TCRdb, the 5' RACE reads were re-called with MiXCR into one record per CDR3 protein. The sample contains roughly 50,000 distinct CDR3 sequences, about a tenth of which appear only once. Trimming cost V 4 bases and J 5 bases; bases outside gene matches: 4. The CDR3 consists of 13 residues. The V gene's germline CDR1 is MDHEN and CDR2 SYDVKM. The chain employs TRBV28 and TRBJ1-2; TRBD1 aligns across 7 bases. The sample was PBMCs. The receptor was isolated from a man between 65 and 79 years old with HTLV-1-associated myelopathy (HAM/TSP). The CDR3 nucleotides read TGTGCCAGCAGTTCACAGGGGATTTATGGCTACACCTTC. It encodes CASSSQGIYGYTF.